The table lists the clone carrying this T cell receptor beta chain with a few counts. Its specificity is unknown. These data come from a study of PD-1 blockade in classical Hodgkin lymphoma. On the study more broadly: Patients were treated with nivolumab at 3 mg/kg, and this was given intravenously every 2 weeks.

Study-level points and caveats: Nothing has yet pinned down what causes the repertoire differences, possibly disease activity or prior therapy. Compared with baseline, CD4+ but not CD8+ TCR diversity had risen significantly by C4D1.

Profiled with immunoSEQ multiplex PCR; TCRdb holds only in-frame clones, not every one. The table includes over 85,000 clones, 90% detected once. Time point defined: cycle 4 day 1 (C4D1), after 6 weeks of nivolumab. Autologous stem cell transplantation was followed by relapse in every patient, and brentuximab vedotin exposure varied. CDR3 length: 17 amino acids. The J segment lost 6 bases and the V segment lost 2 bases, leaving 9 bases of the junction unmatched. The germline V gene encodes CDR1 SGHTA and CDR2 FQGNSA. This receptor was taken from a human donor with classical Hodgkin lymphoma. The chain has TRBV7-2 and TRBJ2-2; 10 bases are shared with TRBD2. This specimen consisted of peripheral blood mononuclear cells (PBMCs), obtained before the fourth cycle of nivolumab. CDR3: CASSLLSGSGGAGELFF. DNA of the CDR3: TGTGCCAGCAGCTTATTGTCCGGGAGCGGGGGGGCCGGGGAGCTGTTTTTT.